The 32 T cell receptor beta chains below all came from one sample that was sequenced in a study of Ad26.COV2.S vaccination and SARS-CoV-2 variants (dated by TCRdb to the early 2020s). Taken with the paper, the label for treatment or condition translates to: about 20 received Ad26.COV2.S at low or high dose, single or two shots; 5 received placebo; per-sample allocation not given. Repertoires of vaccine and placebo recipients were sequenced from samples taken on day 63 after the first injection. Library preparation was by the immunoSEQ multiplex PCR assay. The clones in this table, taken by TCRdb from immuneACCESS, are in-frame only. Not every clone is retained; where verified, under half of the shortfall comes from an unresolved V gene, and the cause of the rest is unknown. This sample lists roughly 400,000 clones; approximately 91% were detected once. The ten most abundant clones make up around 1.9% of the sample.

Sequences were derived from peripheral blood, sampled in a trial of Ad26.COV2.S vaccine versus placebo. The receptors derive from a person between 18 and 65 years old who received the Ad26.COV2.S COVID-19 vaccine or a placebo.

A single count supports this clone. This rearrangement joins TRBV5-4 to TRBJ1-2; tentatively, D is TRBD1 (5 bases). V dropped 0 bases and J dropped 7 bases, with 13 bases sitting between them. This CDR3 region has 14 residues. Germline V gene lookup returns CDR1 SGHNT and CDR2 YYREEE (reference sequence). CDR3 DNA sequence: TGTGCCAGCAGCTTGGAAGTAGGGGATCCTGGCTACACCTTC. Translation: CASSLEVGDPGYTF.

The chain has TRBV5-1 and TRBJ1-6, with D unresolved. The germline V and J ends were trimmed by 4 bases and 10 bases, with 18 bases remaining between them. Germline CDR1 is SGHRS and CDR2 is YFSETQ. This CDR3 region has 15 residues. The CDR3 DNA reads TGCGCCAGCAGCGAGCAGGCCGGGATAGGATCACCCCTCCACTTT. Residues: CASSEQAGIGSPLHF.

The chain carries TRBV10-3 and TRBJ2-1, with D perhaps matching TRBD1 or TRBD2 (7 bases each). Germline V gene lookup returns CDR1 ENHRY and CDR2 SYGVKD. The V gene lost 0 bases and the J gene lost 9 bases, with 12 bases spanning the gap. This CDR3 contains 14 residues. CDR3 DNA: TGTGCCATCAGTGAGTCTGGGGAGGGGGCTGAGCAGTTCTTC. Translation: CAISESGEGAEQFF.

The chain employs TRBV19 and TRBJ1-1; no clear D. The CDR3 has 13 residues. Trimming left V 10 bases short and J 1 base short, with 13 bases between. The germline CDR1 and CDR2 sequences are LNHDA and SQIVND (reference sequence). The CDR3: CATRKTKNTEAFF. The CDR3 DNA follows: TGTGCCACTCGTAAAACGAAGAACACTGAAGCTTTCTTT.

The rearrangement links TRBV30 to TRBJ2-2; D is uncertain. Trimming removed 3 bases at V and 1 base at J, with 3 bases between. In germline, CDR1 is GTSNPN, CDR2 SVGIG (reference sequence). The CDR3 is made up of 12 amino acids. This CDR3 reads CAWSKNTGELFF. CDR3 nucleotides: TGTGCCTGGAGCAAGAACACCGGGGAGCTGTTTTTT.

The chain has TRBV21-1 and TRBJ2-2; the table's D gene call, TRBD1, was not cross checked with the DNA. TRBV21-1 is classified as a pseudogene. CDR3 length equals 16 residues. The CDR3 spells CASSIGDRTKTGELFF. The DNA of the CDR3 is TGTGCCAGCAGCATAGGGGACAGAACTAAAACCGGGGAGCTGTTTTTT.

The chain couples TRBV7-9 to TRBJ1-2, with 7 nucleotides matching TRBD1. CDR1 and CDR2 from the germline V gene are SEHNR and FQNEAQ (reference sequence). V shed 5 bases, J shed 4 bases, and the junction held 13 bases outside the gene matches. The CDR3 runs to 16 residues. CDR3 in DNA: TGTGCCAGCAGCCCTAGGGGGCAGGGACTGAGCTATGGCTACACCTTC. Amino acids: CASSPRGQGLSYGYTF.

The gene calls are TRBV6-5 and TRBJ2-7, with 7 bases that match TRBD1. CDR3 length: 13 amino acids. Per germline, CDR1 MNHEY and CDR2 SVGAGI. V lost 7 bases and J lost 1; bases outside the gene matches: 4. The CDR3 reads CASKRQGSYEQYF. As DNA, the CDR3 is TGTGCCAGCAAGAGACAGGGATCCTACGAGCAGTACTTC.

The chain joins TRBV9 to TRBJ2-1, with 12 bases lining up with TRBD2. The CDR3 covers 18 residues. Germline-derived CDR1 and CDR2 are SGDLS and YYNGEE. After removal of 8 bases from V and 0 bases from J, the junction contained 12 bases not matched to a gene. The CDR3 reads CASSPGTSGPGSYNEQFF. In nucleotides, the CDR3 is TGTGCCAGTAGCCCCGGGACTAGCGGGCCCGGCTCCTACAATGAGCAGTTCTTC.

V is TRBV11-3 and J is TRBJ2-3; 8 bases are a match to TRBD2. Germline V gene data show CDR1 as SGHNT and CDR2 as YENEEA. The J segment lost 2 bases and the V segment lost 4 bases, leaving 11 bases of the junction unmatched. This CDR3 contains 17 residues. The CDR3 sequence is CASSSGTGGANTDTQYF. The CDR3 DNA reads TGTGCCAGCAGCTCCGGCACGGGGGGGGCAAACACAGATACGCAGTATTTT. Combining the CDR3 with reference TRBV11-3 and TRBJ2-3 gives the whole variable domain EAGVVQSPRYKIIEKKQPVAFWCNPISGHNTLYWYLQNLGQGPELLIRYENEEAVDDSQLPKDRFSAERLKGVDSTLKIQPAELGDSAVYLCASSSGTGGANTDTQYFGPGTRLTVL.

This clone showed up just a few times. CDR3 sequence reads: CSASLGQGITEAFF. As DNA, the CDR3 is TGCAGTGCTAGTTTGGGACAGGGTATCACTGAAGCTTTCTTT. This chain links TRBV20-1 with TRBJ1-1; 9 nucleotides match TRBD1. Germline V gives CDR1 DFQATT, CDR2 SNEGSKA (reference sequence). The CDR3 extends over 14 amino acids. V shed 3 bases and J 4 bases; nucleotides not matched to a gene: 6.

The V and J genes are TRBV6-4 and TRBJ2-7; TRBD1 matches 7 bases. The CDR3 sequence is 17 residues long. The V gene's germline CDR1 is MRHNA and CDR2 SNTAGT. The V segment lost 2 bases and the J segment 2 bases; nucleotides outside the gene matches: 12. CDR3: CASSDHSPGQITYEQYF. Written as DNA, the CDR3 is TGTGCCAGCAGTGACCACTCTCCGGGACAGATAACCTACGAGCAGTACTTC.

This clone was detected a few times. The chain combines TRBV27 with TRBJ2-1, with 12 bases aligning to TRBD2. Trimming cost V 2 bases and J 12 bases; bases outside gene matches: 8. The CDR3 extends over 15 amino acids. CDR1 MNHEY and CDR2 SMNVEV come from the germline V gene (reference sequence). The CDR3 loop reads CASSLGSSGRARQFF. The CDR3 coding sequence is TGTGCCAGCAGTTTAGGGTCTAGCGGGAGGGCCAGGCAGTTCTTC.

CDR3 loop: CASSRTGAEGEQYF. The DNA of the CDR3 is TGTGCCAGCAGCCGGACTGGGGCAGAAGGCGAGCAGTACTTC. The chain joins TRBV7-9 to TRBJ2-7; D assignment may be TRBD1 or TRBD2 (5 bases each). Germline V gene lookup returns CDR1 SEHNR and CDR2 FQNEAQ (reference sequence). CDR3 length: 14 residues. Trimming removed 5 bases at V and 6 bases at J, with 17 bases between. Combining the CDR3 with reference TRBV7-9 and TRBJ2-7 gives the whole variable domain DTGVSQNPRHKITKRGQNVTFRCDPISEHNRLYWYRQTLGQGPEFLTYFQNEAQLEKSRLLSDRFSAERPKGSFSTLEIQRTEQGDSAMYLCASSRTGAEGEQYFGPGTRLTVT.

In its sample, this clone was seen once. The chain joins TRBV5-6 to TRBJ1-2; D not certain. With 0 bases removed from V and 3 bases from J, the gap between germline ends came to 24 bases. Germline lookup yields CDR1 SGHDT and CDR2 YYEEEE. The CDR3 covers 19 residues. This CDR3 reads CASSLGSGAGFEVYYGYTF. The CDR3 nucleotides read TGTGCCAGCAGCTTGGGATCCGGAGCGGGGTTCGAAGTTTACTATGGCTACACCTTC.

The rearrangement joins TRBV4-2 to TRBJ1-2; D possibly corresponds to TRBD1 (5 bases). The germline V gene has CDR1 LGHNA and CDR2 YNFKEQ. The CDR3 contains 19 residues. Trimming took off 0 bases at V and 3 bases at J, with 23 bases between the two ends. CDR3 region: CASSQEGPMAGGLHYGYTF. For the CDR3, the DNA is TGTGCCAGCAGCCAAGAGGGTCCTATGGCGGGGGGATTGCACTATGGCTACACCTTC.

This clone was picked up one time. The rearrangement uses TRBV7-9 and TRBJ1-2; D is possibly TRBD1 (5 bases). The CDR3 runs to 13 residues. V was shortened by 8 bases and J by 3 bases, with 13 bases between the two germline ends. Per germline, CDR1 SEHNR and CDR2 FQNEAQ (reference sequence). For the CDR3, the DNA is TGTGCCAGCGCCCAAAGGGGTTACTATGGCTACACCTTC. Translation gives CASAQRGYYGYTF. Complete variable domain (other parts from reference TRBV7-9 and TRBJ1-2): DTGVSQNPRHKITKRGQNVTFRCDPISEHNRLYWYRQTLGQGPEFLTYFQNEAQLEKSRLLSDRFSAERPKGSFSTLEIQRTEQGDSAMYLCASAQRGYYGYTFGSGTRLTVV.

CDR3 nucleotides: TGTGCCAGCAGCCGATCCCTAGCGGGAGGAGTCAATGAGCAGTTCTTC. This codes for CASSRSLAGGVNEQFF. The chain employs TRBV6-6 and TRBJ2-1; TRBD2 aligns across 11 bases. Germline CDR1 and CDR2: MNHNY and SVGAGI (reference sequence). The CDR3 has 16 amino acids. Trimming removed 6 bases from V and 6 bases from J; junction bases left unmatched: 10.

The rearrangement uses TRBV9 and TRBJ2-1; TRBD2 matches at 9 bases. The junction had 3 bases not matched to a gene; V was cut back by 0 bases and J by 5 bases. Germline-derived CDR1 and CDR2 are SGDLS and YYNGEE. CDR3 length equals 15 residues. CDR3 loop: CASSVASGVNNEQFF. For the CDR3, the DNA is TGTGCCAGCAGCGTAGCTAGCGGGGTTAACAATGAGCAGTTCTTC.

The rearrangement uses TRBV10-1 and TRBJ2-3; D perhaps matches TRBD2 (6 bases). V lost 2 bases and J 2 bases, leaving 11 bases between the germline ends. Germline V gene data show CDR1 as WNHNN and CDR2 as SYGVQD (reference sequence). The CDR3 length is 15 residues. The CDR3 spells CASSEGDFSTDTQYF. CDR3 in DNA: TGCGCCAGCAGTGAGGGGGACTTTTCCACAGATACGCAGTATTTT.

The rearrangement links TRBV2 to TRBJ1-1; no clear D. Germline lookup yields CDR1 SNHLY and CDR2 FYNNEI. The CDR3 contains 13 residues. V gave up 2 bases and J gave up 1 base, with 5 bases separating them. CDR3 in amino acids: CASSESSNTEAFF. The DNA of the CDR3 is TGTGCCAGCAGTGAATCGTCGAACACTGAAGCTTTCTTT.

The count of this clone is one. V is TRBV9 and J is TRBJ2-4; D is unresolved. CDR3 length equals 13 residues. Between the trimmed V and J ends, which lost 4 bases and 6 bases, there was a span of 11 bases. Per germline, CDR1 SGDLS and CDR2 YYNGEE. CDR3 region: CASSTGFGNIQYF. The CDR3 DNA reads TGTGCCAGCAGCACCGGTTTTGGAAACATTCAGTACTTC.

The chain is built from TRBV30 and TRBJ2-3; D may be TRBD1 (6 bases). Germline assignment: CDR1 GTSNPN and CDR2 SVGIG (reference sequence). Trimming pared 5 bases from V and 6 bases from J, leaving 24 bases between. There are 16 residues in the CDR3. The CDR3 loop is CAWPTGEGDIADTQYF. In DNA, the CDR3 is TGTGCCTGGCCAACTGGAGAGGGGGATATAGCGGATACGCAGTATTTT. The entire variable domain, with the rest obtained from reference TRBV30 and TRBJ2-3, is as follows: SQTIHQWPATLVQPVGSPLSLECTVEGTSNPNLYWYRQAAGRGLQLLFYSVGIGQISSEVPQNLSASRPQDRQFILSSKKLLLSDSGFYLCAWPTGEGDIADTQYFGPGTRLTVL.

A few counts support this clone. The CDR3 sequence: CASAQGARGHNSPLHF. The CDR3 nucleotides are TGTGCCAGCGCACAGGGGGCGCGTGGTCATAATTCACCCCTCCACTTT. The chain uses TRBV6-6 and TRBJ1-6; 9 nucleotides match TRBD1. J gave up 5 bases and V 8 bases, and 10 bases lay outside the gene matches. Germline loops: CDR1 MNHNY, CDR2 SVGAGI (reference sequence). There are 16 residues in the CDR3.

The chain carries TRBV7-3 and TRBJ2-3; 12 bases fit TRBD2. The germline V gene encodes CDR1 SGHTA and CDR2 FQGTGA. This CDR3 is 16 amino acids long. Germline trimming cut 5 bases from V and 1 base from J; bases unmatched to any gene: 4. CDR3 DNA sequence: TGTGCCAGCAGCCTACCTAGCGGGAGGGGCACAGATACGCAGTATTTT. Its translation is CASSLPSGRGTDTQYF.

The rearrangement links TRBV19 to TRBJ1-2; possible D gene TRBD1, 5 bases. Trimming removed 6 bases from V and 5 bases from J, with 10 bases in between. CDR3 length equals 12 residues. Germline V gives CDR1 LNHDA, CDR2 SQIVND (reference sequence). The DNA for the CDR3 is TGTGCCAGTAGGTCCAGGGAGTATGGCTACACCTTC. It specifies CASRSREYGYTF.

V gene TRBV19 combines with J gene TRBJ2-2, with 9 bases identical to TRBD2. The CDR3 covers 17 residues. From germline, CDR1 is LNHDA and CDR2 SQIVND (reference sequence). J lost 6 bases, V lost 3 bases, and 11 bases had no gene match. CDR3 in DNA: TGTGCCAGTAGTATGACCCTCGGGGCGGGAGGGGCCGGGGAGCTGTTTTTT. It is translated as CASSMTLGAGGAGELFF. Full variable domain (remainder filled in from reference TRBV19 and TRBJ2-2): DGGITQSPKYLFRKEGQNVTLSCEQNLNHDAMYWYRQDPGQGLRLIYYSQIVNDFQKGDIAEGYSVSREKKESFPLTVTSAQKNPTAFYLCASSMTLGAGGAGELFFGEGSRLTVL.

The genes are TRBV19 and TRBJ2-2; D is unclear. V gave up 4 bases and J gave up 4 bases, with 7 bases separating them. The CDR3 runs 13 residues. Germline values: CDR1 LNHDA, CDR2 SQIVND (reference sequence). CDR3 in DNA: TGTGCCAGTAGTAAATTGTTCACCGGGGAGCTGTTTTTT. Its protein product is CASSKLFTGELFF. Based on the CDR3 plus reference TRBV19 and TRBJ2-2, the full variable domain is DGGITQSPKYLFRKEGQNVTLSCEQNLNHDAMYWYRQDPGQGLRLIYYSQIVNDFQKGDIAEGYSVSREKKESFPLTVTSAQKNPTAFYLCASSKLFTGELFFGEGSRLTVL.

This rearrangement joins TRBV28 to TRBJ2-1; D ambiguous. Trimming cost V 4 bases and J 0 bases, with 13 bases left between them. Germline V lookup: CDR1 MDHEN, CDR2 SYDVKM. The CDR3 is 16 residues long. The CDR3 coding sequence is TGTGCCAGCAGTTCTGACAATCCACGCTCCTACAATGAGCAGTTCTTC. It specifies CASSSDNPRSYNEQFF.

The chain uses TRBV7-9 and TRBJ2-5; D may match TRBD1 or TRBD2 (6 bases each). There are 13 residues in the CDR3. Trimming removed 6 bases at V and 3 bases at J, with 11 bases between. Germline V gene lookup returns CDR1 SEHNR and CDR2 FQNEAQ (reference sequence). The CDR3 DNA reads as TGTGCCAGCAGTCCGGAGGGGGAAGAGACCCAGTACTTC. Protein product: CASSPEGEETQYF.

The chain combines TRBV6-6 with TRBJ2-3; 7 bases align to TRBD2. This CDR3 is 17 amino acids long. Looked up from germline, CDR1 is MNHNY and CDR2 is SVGAGI (reference sequence). The J segment lost 2 bases and the V segment lost 5 bases, leaving 13 bases of the junction unmatched. The CDR3 spells CASSLVSGLAATDTQYF. DNA of the CDR3: TGTGCCAGCAGTCTGGTTTCCGGGCTAGCGGCCACAGATACGCAGTATTTT.

In DNA, the CDR3 is TGTGCCAGTAGTCGGGACTTATATTACAATGAGCAGTTCTTC. Its protein product is CASSRDLYYNEQFF. The chain is built from TRBV19 and TRBJ2-1; D perhaps matches TRBD2 (6 bases). The CDR3 length is 14 residues. Germline V gene lookup returns CDR1 LNHDA and CDR2 SQIVND (reference sequence). V lost 5 bases and J lost 4, with 12 bases in between.